One sample yielded the 10 T cell receptor beta chains listed below, sequenced in a study of T cell changes during pregnancy in multiple sclerosis. Profiling relied on immunoSEQ multiplex PCR, and the TCRdb table lists in-frame clones only, not all of them. The sample has fewer than 75,000 clones; 85% to 95% are singletons. The sequencing used peripheral blood, collected after pregnancy. Source of these receptors: a female donor in good health, enrolled as a control in a pregnancy study.

The V call is TRBV27, the J call TRBJ2-7, with D unclear. V lost 0 bases, J lost 0 bases, and 6 bases lay in between. This CDR3 contains 14 residues. Germline V gene lookup returns CDR1 MNHEY and CDR2 SMNVEV (reference sequence). CDR3 nucleotides: TGTGCCAGCAGTTTATCGGGCATCTCCTACGAGCAGTACTTC. It specifies CASSLSGISYEQYF.

This chain uses TRBV30 with TRBJ1-2; D is uncertain. Per germline, CDR1 GTSNPN and CDR2 SVGIG (reference sequence). The CDR3 has 14 amino acids. Between the trimmed V and J ends, which lost 0 bases and 4 bases, there was a span of 12 bases. The CDR3 DNA reads TGTGCCTGGAGTGTATCCCCGGTCCTCTATGGCTACACCTTC. Encoded protein: CAWSVSPVLYGYTF.

The V call is TRBV9, the J call TRBJ2-5; 11 bases agree with TRBD2. The V gene's germline CDR1 is SGDLS and CDR2 YYNGEE. Trimming removed 0 bases from V and 1 base from J; junction bases left unmatched: 5. The CDR3 consists of 17 residues. CDR3 bases: TGTGCCAGCAGCGTAGAGGAAGGACTAGCGGGCCAAGAGACCCAGTACTTC. Translation gives CASSVEEGLAGQETQYF.

The chain has TRBV28 and TRBJ1-3, with a weak D call TRBD1 (6 bases). Germline V gene data show CDR1 as MDHEN and CDR2 as SYDVKM. Trimming removed 6 bases at V and 4 bases at J, with 22 bases between. This CDR3 has 17 residues. The CDR3 loop is CASSKGGGNRGGNTIYF. The CDR3 DNA sequence: TGTGCCAGCAGCAAGGGGGGGGGAAACAGAGGCGGAAACACCATATATTTT.

V gene TRBV30 combines with J gene TRBJ1-2; D is unresolved. This CDR3 is built from 14 residues. The germline CDR1 and CDR2 sequences are GTSNPN and SVGIG (reference sequence). Trimming removed 7 bases at V and 10 bases at J, with 25 bases between. CDR3 loop: CAYPRSLEISAYTF. The CDR3 nucleotides read TGTGCCTACCCTAGGAGTCTGGAGATAAGTGCCTACACCTTC.

The chain has TRBV30 and TRBJ2-3; a weak D match, TRBD1 (6 bases). The germline CDR1 and CDR2 sequences are GTSNPN and SVGIG (reference sequence). V lost 4 bases and J 5 bases, leaving 16 bases between the germline ends. The CDR3 sequence is 14 residues long. DNA for the CDR3: TGTGCCTGGACGACAGGCAGGGGTGGAGATACGCAGTATTTT. Translated: CAWTTGRGGDTQYF.

V gene TRBV7-2 combines with J gene TRBJ2-2, with 8 bases that match TRBD1. The CDR3 covers 15 residues. J gave up 4 bases and V 7 bases, and 8 bases lay outside the gene matches. Germline lookup yields CDR1 SGHTA and CDR2 FQGNSA. In DNA form, the CDR3 reads TGTGCCAGCAACATCGGACAGGGAGGCACCGGGGAGCTGTTTTTT. It codes for CASNIGQGGTGELFF.

This rearrangement joins TRBV2 to TRBJ2-2; weak D call: TRBD2 (5 bases). The CDR3 has 14 residues. Germline V gene sequence: CDR1 SNHLY, CDR2 FYNNEI. Trimming took 4 bases from V and 2 from J, leaving 8 bases between them. The CDR3 reads CASSGRSNTGELFF. DNA for the CDR3: TGTGCCAGCAGTGGGAGGTCAAACACCGGGGAGCTGTTTTTT.

The rearrangement uses TRBV5-1 and TRBJ2-1, with 8 bases that match TRBD2. Germline assignment: CDR1 SGHRS and CDR2 YFSETQ. There are 15 residues in the CDR3. V was clipped by 4 bases and J by 4 bases; unmatched bases: 7. The CDR3 reads CASSPAGASYNEQFF. The CDR3 DNA reads TGCGCCAGCAGCCCAGCGGGGGCCTCATACAATGAGCAGTTCTTC.

The gene calls are TRBV11-2 and TRBJ1-1; D perhaps matches TRBD1 (5 bases). Trimming removed 5 bases at V and 3 bases at J, with 13 bases between. CDR1 SGHAT and CDR2 FQNNGV come from the germline V gene. CDR3 length: 14 amino acids. This CDR3 is CASSNPGRHTEAFF. CDR3 in DNA: TGTGCCAGCAGCAACCCAGGGCGGCACACTGAAGCTTTCTTT.